This T cell receptor (beta chain) was identified in a study of blood T cell repertoires in COVID-19. The overall study: Collection of acute and convalescent COVID-19 samples took place in the United States, Italy and Spain. From T cells, B-cell-depleted T cells, or PBMCs came the material, which was cDNA or gDNA.

V lost 0 bases, J lost 5 bases, and 10 bases lay in between. CDR1 and CDR2 (germline): MGHRA, YSYEKL. The CDR3 runs 14 residues. In the original analysis: Nucleated cell number was recorded as an estimate derived from reference gene primer amplification. Sequenced by immunoSEQ multiplex PCR; TCRdb stores in-frame clones only, minus some. V, J and clone size are those of that table, while D and trimming were read from the DNA. The repertoire consists of about 87,000 clones, with about 88% occurring once and the leading ten covering approximately 5.2%. This clonotype was obtained from a woman at least 80 years old with active COVID-19. The chain carries TRBV4-1 and TRBJ1-1; tentatively, D is TRBD1 (6 bases). Sequencing used peripheral blood. CDR3 amino acids: CASSQDRGATEAFF. The CDR3 DNA reads as TGCGCCAGCAGCCAAGATCGGGGGGCGACTGAAGCTTTCTTT.